The sequence of this T cell receptor (delta chain) was determined in a study of gamma-delta chains in newborns, infants, children. TCRdb repeated clone calling on the reads with CATT. The profile shows about 2,300 delta-chain clones, approximately 1% of them singletons. Comment on this clone: A much larger clone lies a single base off, so this may be a read error. Distinct nucleotide sequences in the sample also encode this CDR3.

There are 18 residues in the CDR3. V shed 0 bases and J shed 0 bases, with 16 bases lying between them. The germline V gene has CDR1 GEAIGNYY and CDR2 EKD. Specimen: blood. This rearrangement joins TRDV2 to TRDJ2; D may be TRDD3 (5 bases). This receptor was identified in a child who was a newborn, infant or young child, either healthy, febrile or measles-vaccinated (not recorded which). This CDR3 reads CACDTVVTGRALTAQLFF. The CDR3 DNA reads TGTGCCTGTGACACCGTAGTCACTGGAAGAGCTTTGACAGCACAACTCTTCTTT.